This T cell receptor beta chain is from a study of T cells in Graves' hyperthyroidism and ophthalmopathy. Study-level findings and limits: The blood repertoire included most of the expanded thyroid clonotypes above 0.001. The authors' 13 V-J model separated ophthalmopathy from stable hyperthyroidism.

Many counts were recorded for this clonotype. Its antigen is unidentified. The CDR3 totals 14 residues. CDR1 and CDR2 (germline): SNHLY, FYNNEI. The V and J ends lost 6 bases and 6 bases, in that order; junction bases with no gene match: 6. Across 18 months, stable Graves' hyperthyroidism was marked by no progression to ophthalmopathy. Patients aged 18 to 65 had newly diagnosed hyperthyroidism of under 2 months' duration. RNA transcripts provided the source from which TCR beta CDR3 regions were amplified. The TCR CDR3 first-round RT-PCR relied on the HTBI primer set. TCRdb reanalysed the multiplex PCR reads using MiXCR and keeps one entry per CDR3 protein. The repertoire holds 300,000 to 450,000 distinct CDR3 sequences, about 12% seen once, with 9% to 9.5% in the top ten.

The sequenced sample was blood. V gene TRBV2 combines with J gene TRBJ2-1; 9 bases agree with TRBD1. This TCR was sampled from a woman between 18 and 29 years old with Graves' hyperthyroidism. The CDR3 loop is CASRVGTGSNEQFF. CDR3 nucleotide sequence: TGTGCCAGCAGGGTCGGGACAGGGAGCAATGAGCAGTTCTTC.